These 27 T cell receptor beta chains originate from one sample sequenced in a study of Graves' ophthalmopathy and Graves' hyperthyroidism. RNA transcripts served as template for amplifying TCR beta CDR3 sequences. First-round RT-PCR used HTBI primers; second-round multiplex PCR followed. Using its own MiXCR run on the multiplex PCR reads, TCRdb lists one record per CDR3 protein. Of about 400,000 distinct CDR3 sequences listed, around 19% were seen once; the top ten hold about 1.4%. Sequencing input: peripheral blood. All receptors derive from a woman between 18 and 30 years old with Graves' ophthalmopathy.

This clonotype was picked up many times. The V gene is TRBV6-5, the J gene TRBJ1-6; TRBD1 matches 9 bases. Germline lookup yields CDR1 MNHEY and CDR2 SVGAGI. This CDR3 contains 17 residues. V was clipped by 1 base and J by 7 bases; unmatched bases: 8. The CDR3 sequence is CASSYLLPGQGNSPLHF. In nucleotides, the CDR3 is TGTGCCAGCAGTTACTTACTTCCGGGACAGGGCAATTCACCCCTCCACTTT.

The chain couples TRBV5-4 to TRBJ1-5, with D unresolved. This CDR3 has 16 residues. CDR1 is SGHNT and CDR2 is YYREEE in the germline V gene (reference sequence). V lost 0 bases and J 0 bases, leaving 10 bases between the germline ends. CDR3 loop: CASSLAMAYSNQPQHF. CDR3 nucleotide sequence: TGTGCCAGCAGCTTGGCCATGGCTTATAGCAATCAGCCCCAGCATTTT. Full variable domain (rest looked up from reference TRBV5-4 and TRBJ1-5): ETGVTQSPTHLIKTRGQQVTLRCSSQSGHNTVSWYQQALGQGPQFIFQYYREEENGRGNFPPRFSGLQFPNYSSELNVNALELDDSALYLCASSLAMAYSNQPQHFGDGTRLSIL.

In this sample, this clonotype turned up many times. This chain joins TRBV14 and TRBJ2-7; D gene uncertain. CDR3 length equals 14 residues. CDR1 is SGHDN and CDR2 is FVKESK in the germline V gene. Trimming shortened V by 0 bases and J by 0 bases, and 6 bases separated the two germline ends. CDR3 sequence (DNA): TGTGCCAGCAGCCAAGATATGAGCTCCTACGAGCAGTACTTC. Protein sequence: CASSQDMSSYEQYF.

The sample holds many counts of this clonotype. V and J are TRBV6-2 or TRBV6-3 and TRBJ2-2, with 7 bases matching TRBD1. This CDR3 is 15 amino acids long. J gave up 4 bases and V 6 bases, and 8 bases lay outside the gene matches. Germline CDR1 reads MNHEY; CDR2 reads SVGEGT. The CDR3 sequence is CASRGTESPTGELFF. The CDR3 DNA follows: TGTGCCAGCAGAGGGACAGAATCTCCCACCGGGGAGCTGTTTTTT.

This clonotype has a handful of counts. This chain links TRBV19 with TRBJ2-2; D is ambiguous. The CDR3 is made up of 15 amino acids. Between the trimmed V and J ends, which lost 5 bases and 1 base, there was a span of 11 bases. CDR1 and CDR2 from the germline V gene are LNHDA and SQIVND (reference sequence). The CDR3 protein is CASSPRPENTGELFF. The CDR3 region has the DNA TGTGCCAGTAGTCCGCGACCGGAGAACACCGGGGAGCTGTTTTTT.

The sample holds many counts of this clonotype. V is TRBV11-1 and J is TRBJ1-1; 9 bases are shared with TRBD1. Per germline, CDR1 SGHAT and CDR2 FQDESV (reference sequence). The CDR3 has 15 amino acids. Unmatched junction bases numbered 5, after V lost 5 bases and J lost 1 base. The CDR3 spells CASSLGQGRNTEAFF. The DNA of the CDR3 is TGTGCCAGCAGCCTGGGACAGGGCCGGAACACTGAAGCTTTCTTT.

In regard to this clonotype: Germline and junction disagree at one end, which may indicate a read error. The genes are TRBV27 and TRBJ2-7; possibly TRBD2 for D (6 bases). The CDR3 sequence is 15 residues long. CDR1 is MNHEY, CDR2 SMNVEV, per germline (reference sequence). The CDR3 spells CASSLDRDSTYEQCF. The CDR3 bases are TGTGCCAGCAGTCTTGACCGGGACTCGACCTACGAGCAGTGCTTC.

This clonotype came up many times. The chain employs TRBV5-6 and TRBJ2-5, with a possible D match to TRBD1 (6 bases). This CDR3 contains 16 residues. Trimming pared 0 bases from V and 5 bases from J, leaving 17 bases between. The germline V gene encodes CDR1 SGHDT and CDR2 YYEEEE. The CDR3 reads CASSLVRAGDRETQYF. The CDR3 bases are TGTGCCAGCAGCTTGGTACGGGCAGGGGATCGGGAGACCCAGTACTTC.

This clonotype showed up many times. The chain is built from TRBV6-2 or TRBV6-3 and TRBJ2-7, with D possibly being TRBD1 or TRBD2 (7 bases each). The CDR3 has 15 residues. CDR1 is MNHEY and CDR2 is SVGEGT in the germline V gene. V was shortened by 2 bases and J by 3 bases, with 14 bases between the two germline ends. CDR3 amino acids: CASSYIQGRDYEQYF. The CDR3 region has the DNA TGTGCCAGCAGTTACATACAGGGGAGGGACTACGAGCAGTACTTC.

At least ten counts were recorded for this clonotype. The chain carries TRBV30 and TRBJ1-1; a weak D match, TRBD1 (6 bases). The CDR3 runs to 12 residues. The V gene's germline CDR1 is GTSNPN and CDR2 SVGIG (reference sequence). Trimming shortened V by 5 bases and J by 5 bases, and 12 bases separated the two germline ends. The CDR3 region has the DNA TGTGCCTGGGACAGGCTGCGGACTGAAGCTTTCTTT. This translates into CAWDRLRTEAFF.

This clonotype was picked up many times. CDR3 sequence: CATSLPPGRRNTEAFF. CDR3 bases: TGTGCCACCAGCCTTCCCCCCGGACGGAGGAACACTGAAGCTTTCTTT. The chain couples TRBV15 to TRBJ1-1; D call uncertain. Germline V lookup: CDR1 LNHNV, CDR2 YYDKDF (reference sequence). CDR3 length: 16 residues. V was shortened by 5 bases and J by 1 base, with 17 bases between the two germline ends.

V gene TRBV6-1 combines with J gene TRBJ2-7; 7 nucleotides match TRBD2. This CDR3 comprises 13 residues. CDR1 is MNHNS and CDR2 is SASEGT in the germline V gene. V trimming: 4 bases; J trimming: 4 bases; junction bases outside the gene matches: 4. The CDR3 region has the DNA TGTGCCAGCAGTGTAAGCGGGAAGTACGAGCAGTACTTC. This gives the protein CASSVSGKYEQYF.

This clonotype was picked up many times. V usage is TRBV12-3 or TRBV12-4 and J usage is TRBJ1-2, with TRBD1 as a possible D gene (5 bases). Trimming took 3 bases from V and 2 from J, leaving 19 bases between them. The CDR3 length is 17 residues. CDR3 sequence (DNA): TGTGCCAGCAGTTTGGAAGGTCGGACATCGACGAACTATGGCTACACCTTC. This translates into CASSLEGRTSTNYGYTF.

This clonotype was seen at least ten times. J is TRBJ1-1 and V is TRBV27; D is possibly TRBD1 (5 bases). The germline CDR1 and CDR2 sequences are MNHEY and SMNVEV (reference sequence). V gave up 6 bases and J gave up 1 base, with 12 bases separating them. The CDR3 extends over 14 amino acids. The CDR3 loop is CASRQGRANTEAFF. For the CDR3, the DNA is TGTGCCAGCAGGCAGGGACGTGCGAACACTGAAGCTTTCTTT.

V is TRBV6-2 or TRBV6-3 and J is TRBJ1-1, with D uncertain. The CDR3 is made up of 15 amino acids. Germline V lookup: CDR1 MNHEY, CDR2 SVGEGT. V gave up 5 bases and J gave up 2 bases, with 15 bases separating them. The CDR3 loop reads CASSHAALINTEAFF. The DNA for the CDR3 is TGTGCCAGCAGTCACGCAGCGCTGATAAACACTGAAGCTTTCTTT.

This clonotype has ten or more counts. This rearrangement joins TRBV7-3 to TRBJ2-7, with D possibly called TRBD1 or TRBD2 (7 bases each). The CDR3 runs 14 residues. V lost 7 bases, J lost 3 bases, and 16 bases lay in between. CDR1 is SGHTA, CDR2 FQGTGA, per germline. DNA of the CDR3: TGTGCCAGCACCAGGGGGACTATGCTCTACGAGCAGTACTTC. It yields the protein CASTRGTMLYEQYF.

This chain links TRBV12-3 or TRBV12-4 with TRBJ1-1; no definite D call. The V end lost 6 bases, the J end lost 9 bases, and 14 bases lay between the germline ends. CDR3 size: 12 residues. CDR3 sequence (DNA): TGTGCCAGCAGCCTGGCTAATAGTAAAGCTTTCTTT. Its translation: CASSLANSKAFF.

At least ten counts were recorded for this clonotype. The chain joins TRBV7-2 to TRBJ1-5, with D possibly matching TRBD1 (6 bases). Germline V gene data show CDR1 as SGHTA and CDR2 as FQGNSA. This CDR3 spans 14 amino acids. V lost 5 bases and J lost 4, with 12 bases in between. CDR3 DNA: TGTGCCAGCAGCCCCGGGGGCCAAAATCAGCCCCAGCATTTT. It yields the protein CASSPGGQNQPQHF.

This clonotype was observed at least ten times. This rearrangement joins TRBV12-3 or TRBV12-4 to TRBJ1-2, with TRBD1 matching 10 bases. The CDR3 has 14 amino acids. The V and J ends lost 6 bases and 8 bases, in that order; junction bases with no gene match: 9. This CDR3 is CASSMGQGRSGYTF. CDR3 sequence (DNA): TGTGCCAGCAGCATGGGACAGGGGAGGAGCGGCTACACCTTC.

There are many counts of this clonotype. This sequence joins TRBV6-5 and TRBJ2-7, with 10 positions matching TRBD1. The V gene end was trimmed by 8 bases and the J gene end by 4 bases; junction bases not matched to a gene: 11. The CDR3 runs to 15 residues. Per germline, CDR1 MNHEY and CDR2 SVGAGI. The CDR3: CASDHAPGQGYEQYF. The CDR3 bases are TGTGCCAGCGACCACGCTCCGGGACAGGGGTACGAGCAGTACTTC.

This clonotype occurred once. This chain connects TRBV6-2 or TRBV6-3 to TRBJ1-1; possibly TRBD1 for D (5 bases). The CDR3 totals 14 residues. Germline CDR1 reads MNHEY; CDR2 reads SVGEGT. Deletions cut 2 bases from V and 6 bases from J, with 13 bases between. The CDR3 protein is CASSYPVLGAEAFF. The CDR3 DNA reads TGTGCCAGCAGTTACCCCGTTCTGGGGGCTGAAGCTTTCTTT.

The genes are TRBV6-5 and TRBJ1-1; D unclear. CDR1 and CDR2 from the germline V gene are MNHEY and SVGAGI. The CDR3 is made up of 15 amino acids. Trimming removed 0 bases from V and 7 bases from J, with 15 bases in between. The CDR3 region has the DNA TGTGCCAGCAGTTACTCGTTAGTAGGGTCGGTTGAAGCTTTCTTT. Its translation: CASSYSLVGSVEAFF.

This clonotype was seen more than once but under ten times. The chain combines TRBV28 with TRBJ2-5, with a weak D call TRBD2 (5 bases). The germline V and J ends were trimmed by 5 bases and 5 bases, with 15 bases remaining between them. Germline values: CDR1 MDHEN, CDR2 SYDVKM. CDR3 length: 14 amino acids. The DNA for the CDR3 is TGTGCCAGCAGTCCGTGGACGGGGTTGGAGACCCAGTACTTC. Its protein is CASSPWTGLETQYF.

The chain uses TRBV19 and TRBJ1-2; D is unresolved. Deletions cut 5 bases from V and 6 bases from J, with 16 bases between. The CDR3 has 14 residues. Germline CDR1 reads LNHDA; CDR2 reads SQIVND (reference sequence). The CDR3 loop reads CASSSNSGIDGYTF. The DNA for the CDR3 is TGTGCCAGTAGTTCCAACTCGGGGATCGATGGCTACACCTTC.

This clonotype appeared many times. V usage is TRBV5-1 and J usage is TRBJ2-5; tentative D call: TRBD2 (5 bases). This CDR3 region has 15 residues. The V end lost 4 bases, the J end lost 1 base, and 14 bases lay between the germline ends. CDR1 SGHRS and CDR2 YFSETQ come from the germline V gene. The DNA of the CDR3 is TGCGCCAGCAGCCTAACTAGGGCGGTCCAAGAGACCCAGTACTTC. Translated, it gives CASSLTRAVQETQYF.

This clonotype was seen many times. The chain carries TRBV29-1 and TRBJ1-2, with 9 bases lining up with TRBD1. The germline CDR1 and CDR2 sequences are SQVTM and ANQGSEA. V lost 6 bases, J lost 6 bases, and 5 bases stayed unmatched. The CDR3 sequence is 12 residues long. The CDR3, as DNA: TGCAGCGTGGTGGGACAGGGACATGGCTACACCTTC. Translated: CSVVGQGHGYTF.

This clonotype showed up many times. A clone one base away is much larger, so this may be a read error. A read error is likely, as this CDR3 ends without the conserved phenylalanine or tryptophan. This chain uses TRBV6-2 or TRBV6-3 with TRBJ1-1, with TRBD1 as a possible D gene (5 bases). Between the trimmed V and J ends, which lost 5 bases and 0 bases, there was a span of 13 bases. In germline, CDR1 is MNHEY, CDR2 SVGEGT. The CDR3 covers 15 residues. DNA for the CDR3: TGTGCCAGCAGTACCACTGGGGCAATGAACACTGAAGCTTTCATT. Protein product: CASSTTGAMNTEAFI.